The present T cell receptor beta chain was sequenced within a study of blood T cell repertoires in COVID-19. At the level of the study: T cells, B-cell-depleted T cells, or PBMCs provided the cDNA or gDNA that served as material.

Study processing details: It was from reference gene primer amplification that nucleated cell counts were estimated. Produced via immunoSEQ multiplex PCR; TCRdb's table is partial and in-frame only. The DNA was the basis for D and trimming; V, J and clone size are from that table. Of 250,000 to 350,000 clones detected, about nine tenths appear once; the ten largest clones hold around 13%. The V gene's germline CDR1 is MNHEY and CDR2 SMNVEV (reference sequence). The CDR3 has 11 residues. Trimming cost V 7 bases and J 2 bases, with 5 bases left between them. Sequencing was carried out using peripheral blood. The origin of this receptor is a woman in her fifties or sixties with acute or convalescent COVID-19. The chain employs TRBV27 and TRBJ1-1; D unresolved. The CDR3 DNA is TGTGCCAGCATCCTTAACACTGAAGCTTTCTTT. Its protein is CASILNTEAFF.